Listed below are T cell receptor beta chains from one sample, sequenced in a study of blood T cells in healthy people across ages. TCRdb redid the calling of the 5' RACE reads with MiXCR, one entry per CDR3 protein. Among some 790,000 distinct CDR3 sequences listed, about 28% were seen once. Sequencing used blood. The receptor set was obtained from a woman older than 75 in good health. The CDR3 runs from the conserved cysteine through the conserved F or W. The D gene is left open where the match is weak. Only some rows state a clone size, as once, few, many or a class for expanded clones.

d_call	clone_size	v_call	j_call	cdr3_nt	cdr3_aa
.	many	TRBV18	TRBJ2-7	TGTGCCAGCTCCTCTCCGGGGGGCGGCGAGCAGTACTTC	CASSSPGGGEQYF
.	.	TRBV4-2	TRBJ2-1	TGTGCCAGCAGCCAAGATTTAACCAAGGGGTCCTACAATGAGCAGTTCTTC	CASSQDLTKGSYNEQFF
TRBD1	few	TRBV5-6	TRBJ1-5	TGTGCCAGCAGCGTAACAGGGGAGGTGTATCAGCCCCAGCATTTT	CASSVTGEVYQPQHF
TRBD1	.	TRBV19	TRBJ2-7	TGTGCCAGTAGCCGACAGGGGAGTAGCTCCTACGAGCAGTACTTC	CASSRQGSSSYEQYF
TRBD2	.	TRBV4-1	TRBJ2-3	TGCGCCAGCAGCCACCCGGGACTAGCGGGGGATACGCAGTATTTT	CASSHPGLAGDTQYF
.	.	TRBV4-3	TRBJ2-1	TGCGCCAGCAGCCAAGACTGGGGTAGCTCCTACAATGAGCAGTTCTTC	CASSQDWGSSYNEQFF
.	.	TRBV14	TRBJ1-2	TGTGCCAGCAGCCAAGGAGGGGCTTGGCGGGGCTACACCTTC	CASSQGGAWRGYTF
.	.	TRBV19	TRBJ2-3	TGTGCCAGTAGTAGGGACGGAAAGAGCACAGATACGCAGTATTTT	CASSRDGKSTDTQYF
TRBD2	.	TRBV6-2/TRBV6-3	TRBJ2-1	TGTGCCATCCTAGCGGGGGGTAGCCATGAGCGGTTCTTC	CAILAGGSHERFF
.	once	TRBV5-1	TRBJ2-1	TGCGCCAGCAGCTTGGCGATAGGGGGATATGAGCAGTTCTTC	CASSLAIGGYEQFF
.	.	TRBV4-3	TRBJ1-5	TGCGCCAGCAACCAAGATTGGGGCAGGCAAAATCAGCCCCAGCATTTT	CASNQDWGRQNQPQHF
.	many	TRBV13	TRBJ2-3	TGTGTCAGCAGCTTAAAGTTCACAGATACGCAGTATTTT	CVSSLKFTDTQYF
.	many	TRBV6-5	TRBJ1-6	TGTGCCAGCAGTTCCGGCTGGGTCTCACCCCTCCACTTT	CASSSGWVSPLHF
.	many	TRBV27	TRBJ2-1	TGTGCCAGCAGCCGACCCTTAGGGGGGGCCAAGTCTGAGCAGTTCTTC	CASSRPLGGAKSEQFF
.	.	TRBV30	TRBJ2-4	TGTGCCTGGAGCTTACCTGGGCCCCCCGGGAGAAACATTCAGTACTTC	CAWSLPGPPGRNIQYF
TRBD2	.	TRBV10-2	TRBJ2-5	TGCGCCAGCAGTGGCGGGGGGGCTGGGACCCAGTACTTC	CASSGGGAGTQYF
TRBD2	many	TRBV12-3/TRBV12-4	TRBJ2-2	TGTGCCAGCAGTTTCGGGGGGATCACCGGGGAGCTGTTTTTT	CASSFGGITGELFF
.	many	TRBV7-2	TRBJ2-6	TGTGCCAGCAGCTTACTCACTGGGGCCAACGTCCTGACTTTC	CASSLLTGANVLTF
TRBD1	.	TRBV5-5	TRBJ1-4	TGTGCCAGCAGCTTCCAGGGGGTAACTAATGAAAAACTGTTTTTT	CASSFQGVTNEKLFF
.	few	TRBV30	TRBJ2-6	TGTGCCTGGAACCTTCTGTCTGGGGCCAACGTCCTGACTTTC	CAWNLLSGANVLTF
TRBD2	.	TRBV20-1	TRBJ2-7	TGCGGGGCTAGCGGGGGGGCCGGAGCGGGCACCTACGAGCAGTACTTC	CGASGGAGAGTYEQYF
.	many	TRBV6-2/TRBV6-3	TRBJ2-3	TGTGCCAGCAGTTCGGCAGATACGCAGTATTTT	CASSSADTQYF
.	few	TRBV18	TRBJ1-2	TGTGCCAGCTCACCACCGGGGACACCTAACTATGGCTACACCTTC	CASSPPGTPNYGYTF
.	many	TRBV7-2	TRBJ2-5	TGTGCCAGCAGCTTTGGGTATGGGGGGGCCCCAGAGACCCAGTACTTC	CASSFGYGGAPETQYF
.	few	TRBV4-3	TRBJ2-3	TGCGCCAGCAGCCAAGACAGTAGGGGGGGAATAATAAATACGCAGTATTTT	CASSQDSRGGIINTQYF
.	.	TRBV20-1	TRBJ2-5	TGCAGTGCTGGACCTTCGGGCGGAGAGACCCAGTACTTC	CSAGPSGGETQYF
.	.	TRBV29-1	TRBJ2-1	TGCAGCGCTTTAGGCGGTAGTTCCCGACAATACAATTATGAGCAGTTCTTC	CSALGGSSRQYNYEQFF
.	.	TRBV7-9	TRBJ1-1	TGTGCCAGCAGCCCAGGGGCCAAGGGGAGGGCTTTCTTT	CASSPGAKGRAFF
.	many	TRBV10-3	TRBJ1-4	TGTGCCATCAGTGATCGCGCGGCAGGAGCAACTAATGAAAAACTGTTTTTT	CAISDRAAGATNEKLFF
.	many	TRBV12-3/TRBV12-4	TRBJ2-1	TGTGCCAGCAGTTTACCCCGAGGCAGGGGGGTCAATGAGCAGTTCTTC	CASSLPRGRGVNEQFF
.	.	TRBV4-3	TRBJ1-2	TGCGCCAGCAGCCAAGACATCTCAGGGATTAACTATGGCTACACCTTC	CASSQDISGINYGYTF
.	few	TRBV7-2	TRBJ2-2	TGTGCCAGCAGCTTAGGAGGGCCCCCCGGGGAGCTGTTTTTT	CASSLGGPPGELFF
.	.	TRBV6-5	TRBJ2-6	TGTGCCAGCAGGTCTAGTGAGGCCAACGTCCTGACTTTC	CASRSSEANVLTF
.	.	TRBV7-8	TRBJ1-2	TGTGCCAGCAGCCGAGCAGGGACCTATGGCTACACCTTC	CASSRAGTYGYTF
TRBD1	.	TRBV20-1	TRBJ2-5	TGCAGTGCTACCGGGACAGATCAAGAGACCCAGTACTTC	CSATGTDQETQYF